These 20 T cell receptor beta chains share one sample of origin, sequenced in a study of blood T cells in healthy people across ages. Next came a second PCR, run for about 7 to 11 cycles, which used a sample-barcoded 5' primer along with a J-beta primer mix. TCRdb used MiXCR to reprocess the 5' RACE reads, holding one entry per CDR3 protein. The sample shows about 1.1 million distinct CDR3 sequences, around two fifths of them seen only once. The sample comprised blood. The receptors were sampled from a man aged 18 to 30 in good health.

This chain uses TRBV9 with TRBJ2-3; 8 positions match TRBD2. V was pared by 0 bases and J by 4 bases, with 4 bases of the junction left unmatched. Germline-derived CDR1 and CDR2 are SGDLS and YYNGEE. CDR3 length: 15 amino acids. Written as DNA, the CDR3 is TGTGCCAGCAGCGTAGAGGGACTAGTCCCAGATACGCAGTATTTT. Protein: CASSVEGLVPDTQYF.

The V and J genes are TRBV29-1 and TRBJ2-3; 7 bases align to TRBD1. The junction had 5 bases not matched to a gene; V was cut back by 5 bases and J by 3 bases. This CDR3 region has 13 residues. CDR1 SQVTM and CDR2 ANQGSEA come from the germline V gene. In DNA, the CDR3 is TGCAGCGTTCTGAACAGGGGAACAGATACGCAGTATTTT. This codes for CSVLNRGTDTQYF.

Comments on this clonotype: One end of the junction fails to match germline, which may point to a read error. The rearrangement links TRBV20-1 to TRBJ1-2; D not resolved. The CDR3 consists of 14 residues. CDR1 DFQATT and CDR2 SNEGSKA come from the germline V gene (reference sequence). CDR3 residues: CGASRPGTNYGYTF. In nucleotides, the CDR3 is TGCGGTGCTAGCAGACCGGGAACCAACTATGGCTACACCTTC.

In the case of this clonotype: One end of the junction fails to match germline, which may point to a read error. The rearrangement uses TRBV5-1 and TRBJ1-1, with a possible D match to TRBD1 (5 bases). This CDR3 comprises 15 residues. Germline assignment: CDR1 SGHRS and CDR2 YFSETQ. In DNA, the CDR3 is TGCGCCAGCGGCTTGACAGCAACCTTGAACACTGAAGCTTTCTTT. Its protein is CASGLTATLNTEAFF.

This clonotype has only a few counts. V usage is TRBV29-1 and J usage is TRBJ2-3, with 7 bases matching TRBD1. In germline, CDR1 is SQVTM, CDR2 ANQGSEA. J lost 4 bases, V lost 0 bases, and 7 bases had no gene match. This CDR3 has 15 amino acids. The CDR3 here is CSVEDRGRGSDTQYF. The CDR3 bases are TGCAGCGTTGAAGATCGCGGCAGGGGGTCAGATACGCAGTATTTT.

This clonotype showed up just a few times. The chain has TRBV12-5 and TRBJ2-7; possibly TRBD2 for D (5 bases). The CDR3 is made up of 14 amino acids. From germline, CDR1 is LGHNT and CDR2 FRNRAP. The V end was cut by 0 bases, the J end by 1 base, with 7 bases between. The CDR3 region is CASGLVPGSYEQYF. CDR3 in DNA: TGTGCTAGTGGTTTGGTTCCGGGATCCTACGAGCAGTACTTC.

This chain connects TRBV18 to TRBJ2-5; TRBD2 matches at 8 bases. Germline values: CDR1 KGHSH, CDR2 LQKENI. With V trimmed by 0 bases and J by 11 bases, 14 bases remained unmatched. This CDR3 has 16 residues. The CDR3 loop is CASSPPSSGGGNEQYF. As DNA, the CDR3 is TGTGCCAGCTCACCACCGTCAAGCGGGGGTGGGAATGAGCAGTACTTC.

The table lists this clonotype with a few counts. The rearrangement links TRBV5-4 to TRBJ2-3; 8 nucleotides match TRBD1. Germline trimming cut 4 bases from V and 3 bases from J; bases unmatched to any gene: 10. Germline CDR1 is SGHNT and CDR2 is YYREEE (reference sequence). There are 16 residues in the CDR3. Written as DNA, the CDR3 is TGTGCCAGCAGCACCGGGACAGGAGAAATGACAGATACGCAGTATTTT. It encodes CASSTGTGEMTDTQYF.

The chain is built from TRBV6-1 and TRBJ2-7, with TRBD1 identical over 10 bases. J gave up 7 bases and V 0 bases, and 6 bases lay outside the gene matches. The CDR3 length is 15 residues. The germline V gene encodes CDR1 MNHNS and CDR2 SASEGT. The CDR3 sequence: CASSEAATGGNEQYF. In nucleotides, the CDR3 is TGTGCCAGCAGTGAAGCGGCGACAGGGGGCAATGAGCAGTACTTC.

This clonotype was detected a few times. The V call is TRBV20-1, the J call TRBJ1-2; D is unclear. CDR1 is DFQATT and CDR2 is SNEGSKA in the germline V gene (reference sequence). This CDR3 spans 15 amino acids. V was cut by 3 bases and J by 2 bases, with 16 bases left in between. The CDR3 DNA follows: TGCAGTGCTAGCAACCCGCCTGAAACAAACTATGGCTACACCTTC. Residues: CSASNPPETNYGYTF.

The sample holds one count of this clonotype. The rearrangement joins TRBV3-1 to TRBJ2-1; D gene unclear. Judging by the DNA end, TRBJ2-7 fits better; the J call may be wrong. Per germline, CDR1 LGHDT and CDR2 YNNKEL (reference sequence). The CDR3 totals 15 residues. CDR3 sequence reads: CASSQGRATYNEQYF. The DNA for the CDR3 is TGTGCCAGCAGCCAGGGCCGGGCTACATACAATGAGCAGTACTTC.

The chain links TRBV6-2 or TRBV6-3 to TRBJ2-1; weak D call: TRBD1 (6 bases). Trimming shortened V by 10 bases and J by 3 bases, and 10 bases separated the two germline ends. The CDR3 runs to 12 residues. CDR1 and CDR2 (germline): MNHEY, SVGEGT. The CDR3 region has the DNA TGTGCCACCCTGACAGGCTACAATGAGCAGTTCTTC. Translation: CATLTGYNEQFF.

This clonotype was seen a handful of times. The gene calls are TRBV10-3 and TRBJ2-3; 10 bases agree with TRBD2. The CDR3 runs 14 residues. V gave up 10 bases and J gave up 6 bases; unmatched junction bases: 10. Germline CDR1 reads ENHRY; CDR2 reads SYGVKD. CDR3: CATSGGASHDTQYF. CDR3 DNA sequence: TGTGCCACAAGCGGGGGGGCCAGTCACGATACGCAGTATTTT.

The CDR3 region is CASSKPGESLGGTQYF. In nucleotides, the CDR3 is TGTGCCAGCAGCAAGCCCGGGGAGTCCCTCGGGGGTACGCAGTATTTT. V and J are TRBV9 and TRBJ2-3; perhaps TRBD2 as D (6 bases). V was shortened by 4 bases and J by 8 bases, with 23 bases between the two germline ends. The CDR3 consists of 16 residues. Germline lookup yields CDR1 SGDLS and CDR2 YYNGEE.

The chain employs TRBV7-8 and TRBJ1-3; D unclear. The V gene's germline CDR1 is SGHVS and CDR2 FQNEAQ. V lost 1 base and J 0 bases, leaving 10 bases between the germline ends. The CDR3 covers 16 residues. The CDR3 protein is CASSLGLGVSGNTIYF. The CDR3 nucleotides are TGTGCCAGCAGCTTAGGACTCGGGGTCTCTGGAAACACCATATATTTT. The full variable domain, completed using reference TRBV7-8 and TRBJ1-3, is GAGVSQSPRYKVAKRGQDVALRCDPISGHVSLFWYQQALGQGPEFLTYFQNEAQLDKSGLPSDRFFAERPEGSVSTLKIQRTQQEDSAVYLCASSLGLGVSGNTIYFGEGSWLTVV.

As regards this clonotype: The germline gene is not matched at one end of the junction; a read error may be the cause. The rearrangement uses TRBV2 and TRBJ1-3; D not resolved. The germline gives CDR1 SNHLY, CDR2 FYNNEI. The CDR3 spans 16 residues. CDR3 sequence: CASSVGRRSSGNTICF. The CDR3 coding sequence is TGTGCCAGCAGTGTCGGACGACGAAGCTCTGGAAACACCATATGTTTT. The complete variable domain, with remaining parts taken from reference TRBV2 and TRBJ1-3, reads EPEVTQTPSHQVTQMGQEVILRCVPISNHLYFYWYRQILGQKVEFLVSFYNNEISEKSEIFDDQFSVERPDGSNFTLKIRSTKLEDSAMYFCASSVGRRSSGNTICFGEGSWLTVV.

This clonotype appeared a few times. The gene calls are TRBV4-2 and TRBJ1-5; TRBD1 aligns across 8 bases. V shed 0 bases and J 4 bases; nucleotides not matched to a gene: 5. CDR1 is LGHNA and CDR2 is YNFKEQ in the germline V gene. This CDR3 contains 16 residues. CDR3 in amino acids: CASSQEAGTGNQPQHF. In DNA, the CDR3 is TGTGCCAGCAGCCAAGAGGCCGGGACAGGTAATCAGCCCCAGCATTTT.

The V call is TRBV6-2 or TRBV6-3, the J call TRBJ1-2; 7 nucleotides line up with TRBD1. The V segment lost 6 bases and the J segment 2 bases; nucleotides outside the gene matches: 12. This CDR3 is 16 amino acids long. From germline, CDR1 is MNHEY and CDR2 SVGEGT. The CDR3 DNA is TGTGCCAGCAGCCTACACCTCGGGACAGTCAACTATGGCTACACCTTC. Translated, it gives CASSLHLGTVNYGYTF.

This clonotype was observed a single time. The genes are TRBV27 and TRBJ1-5, with 7 bases identical to TRBD1. CDR3 length: 15 residues. Germline CDR1 is MNHEY and CDR2 is SMNVEV (reference sequence). Losses at the gene ends were 6 bases for V and 0 bases for J; bases not matched to a gene: 5. The CDR3 here is CASRTQGISNQPQHF. Here the CDR3 DNA reads TGTGCCAGCAGGACACAGGGGATTAGCAATCAGCCCCAGCATTTT.

Of note for this clonotype: The germline gene is not matched at one end of the junction; a read error may be the cause. This chain uses TRBV13 with TRBJ2-1, with D tentatively TRBD2 (5 bases). The CDR3 is 14 residues long. Germline values: CDR1 PRHDT, CDR2 FYEKMQ (reference sequence). The CDR3 reads CTSSNRGIYNEQFF. The CDR3 nucleotides are TGTACCAGCAGCAACCGGGGTATCTACAATGAGCAGTTCTTC.